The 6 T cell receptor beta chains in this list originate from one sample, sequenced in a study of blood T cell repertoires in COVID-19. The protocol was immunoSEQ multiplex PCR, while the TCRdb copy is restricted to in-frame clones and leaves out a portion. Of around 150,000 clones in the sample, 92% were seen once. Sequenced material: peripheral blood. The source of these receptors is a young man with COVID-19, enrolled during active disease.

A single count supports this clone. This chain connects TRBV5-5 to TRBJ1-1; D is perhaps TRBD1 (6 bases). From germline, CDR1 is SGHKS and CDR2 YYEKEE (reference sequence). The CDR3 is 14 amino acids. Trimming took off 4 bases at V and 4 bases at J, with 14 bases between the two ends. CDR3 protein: CASSQRQDSTEAFF. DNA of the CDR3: TGTGCCAGCAGCCAAAGACAGGATAGCACTGAAGCTTTCTTT.

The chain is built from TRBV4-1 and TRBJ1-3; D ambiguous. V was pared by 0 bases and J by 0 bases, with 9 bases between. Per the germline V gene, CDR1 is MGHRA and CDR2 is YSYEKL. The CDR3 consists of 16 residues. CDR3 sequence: CASSQEYRSSGNTIYF. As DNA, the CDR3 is TGCGCCAGCAGCCAAGAATACCGGAGCTCTGGAAACACCATATATTTT.

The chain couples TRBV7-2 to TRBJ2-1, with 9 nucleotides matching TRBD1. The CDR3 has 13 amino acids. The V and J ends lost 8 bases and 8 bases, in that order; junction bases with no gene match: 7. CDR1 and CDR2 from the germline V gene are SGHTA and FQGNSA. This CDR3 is CASRDRVAYEQFF. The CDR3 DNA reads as TGTGCCAGCCGGGACAGGGTGGCATATGAGCAGTTCTTC.

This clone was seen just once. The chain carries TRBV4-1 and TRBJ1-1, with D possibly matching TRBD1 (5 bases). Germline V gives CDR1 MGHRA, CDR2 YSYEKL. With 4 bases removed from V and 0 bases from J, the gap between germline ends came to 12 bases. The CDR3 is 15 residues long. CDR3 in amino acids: CASSLRQIMNTEAFF. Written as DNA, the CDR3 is TGCGCCAGCAGCCTTAGACAGATTATGAACACTGAAGCTTTCTTT.

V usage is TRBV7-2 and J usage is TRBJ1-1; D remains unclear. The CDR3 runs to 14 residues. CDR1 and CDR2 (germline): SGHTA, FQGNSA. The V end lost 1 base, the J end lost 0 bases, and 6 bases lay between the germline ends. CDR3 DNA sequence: TGTGCCAGCAGCTTAGTCGGGGTGAACACTGAAGCTTTCTTT. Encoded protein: CASSLVGVNTEAFF.

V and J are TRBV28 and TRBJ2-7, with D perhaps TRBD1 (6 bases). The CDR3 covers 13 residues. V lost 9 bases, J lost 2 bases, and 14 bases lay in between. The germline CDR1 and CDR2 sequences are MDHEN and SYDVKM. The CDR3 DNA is TGTGCCAGTAGACCGGGACAAACCTACGAGCAGTACTTC. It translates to CASRPGQTYEQYF.